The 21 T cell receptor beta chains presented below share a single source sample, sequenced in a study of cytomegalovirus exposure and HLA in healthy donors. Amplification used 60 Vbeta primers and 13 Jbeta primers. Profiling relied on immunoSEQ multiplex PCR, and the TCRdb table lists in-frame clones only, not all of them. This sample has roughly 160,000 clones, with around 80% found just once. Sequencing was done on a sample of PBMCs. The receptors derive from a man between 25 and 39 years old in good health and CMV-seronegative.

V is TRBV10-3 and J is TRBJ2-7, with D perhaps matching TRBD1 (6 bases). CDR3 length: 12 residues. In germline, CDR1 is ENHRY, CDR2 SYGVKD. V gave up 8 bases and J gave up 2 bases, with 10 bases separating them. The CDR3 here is CAIQQGTYEQYF. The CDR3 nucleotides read TGTGCCATCCAACAGGGAACCTACGAGCAGTACTTC.

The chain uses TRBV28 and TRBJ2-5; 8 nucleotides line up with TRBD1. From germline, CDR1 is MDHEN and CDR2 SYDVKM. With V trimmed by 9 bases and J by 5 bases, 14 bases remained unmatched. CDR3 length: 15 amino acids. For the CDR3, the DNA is TGTGCCAGTAGATCAGGGGGCGCCCCTTGGGAGACCCAGTACTTC. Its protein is CASRSGGAPWETQYF.

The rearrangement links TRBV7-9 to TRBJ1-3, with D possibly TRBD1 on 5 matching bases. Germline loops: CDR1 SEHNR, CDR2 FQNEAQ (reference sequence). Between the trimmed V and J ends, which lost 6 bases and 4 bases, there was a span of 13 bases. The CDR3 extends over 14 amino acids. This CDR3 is CASSSRGKGNTIYF. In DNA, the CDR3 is TGTGCCAGCAGTTCGCGGGGGAAAGGAAACACCATATATTTT.

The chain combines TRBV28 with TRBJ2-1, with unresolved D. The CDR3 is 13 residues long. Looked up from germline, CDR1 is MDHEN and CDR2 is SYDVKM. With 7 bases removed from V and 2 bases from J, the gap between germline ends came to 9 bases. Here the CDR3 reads CASTLSAYNEQFF. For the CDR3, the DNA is TGTGCCAGCACCCTGAGCGCCTACAATGAGCAGTTCTTC.

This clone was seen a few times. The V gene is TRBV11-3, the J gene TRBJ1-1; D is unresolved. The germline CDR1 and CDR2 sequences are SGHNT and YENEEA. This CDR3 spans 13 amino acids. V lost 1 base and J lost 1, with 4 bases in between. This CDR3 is CASSLGQNTEAFF. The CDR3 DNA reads TGTGCCAGCAGCTTAGGGCAGAACACTGAAGCTTTCTTT. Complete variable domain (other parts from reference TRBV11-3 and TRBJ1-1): EAGVVQSPRYKIIEKKQPVAFWCNPISGHNTLYWYLQNLGQGPELLIRYENEEAVDDSQLPKDRFSAERLKGVDSTLKIQPAELGDSAVYLCASSLGQNTEAFFGQGTRLTVV.

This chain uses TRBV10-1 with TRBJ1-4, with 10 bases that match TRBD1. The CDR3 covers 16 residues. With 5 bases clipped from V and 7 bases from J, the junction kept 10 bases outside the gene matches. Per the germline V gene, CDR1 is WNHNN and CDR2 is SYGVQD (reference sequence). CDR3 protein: CASSPGQGKWREKLFF. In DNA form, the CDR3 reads TGCGCCAGCAGTCCGGGACAGGGGAAATGGCGTGAAAAACTGTTTTTT.

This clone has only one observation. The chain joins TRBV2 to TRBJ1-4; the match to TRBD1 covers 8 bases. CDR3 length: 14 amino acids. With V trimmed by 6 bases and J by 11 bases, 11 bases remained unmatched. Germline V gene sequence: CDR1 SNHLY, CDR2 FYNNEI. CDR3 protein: CASSAGGWESKLFF. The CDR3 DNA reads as TGTGCCAGCAGCGCAGGGGGCTGGGAAAGTAAACTGTTTTTT.

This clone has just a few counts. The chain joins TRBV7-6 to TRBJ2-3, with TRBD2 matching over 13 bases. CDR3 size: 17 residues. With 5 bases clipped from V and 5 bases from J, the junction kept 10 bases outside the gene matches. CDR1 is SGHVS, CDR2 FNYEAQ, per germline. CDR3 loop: CASSPTSGGANGDTQYF. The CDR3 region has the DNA TGTGCCAGCAGCCCAACTAGCGGGGGGGCCAATGGAGATACGCAGTATTTT.

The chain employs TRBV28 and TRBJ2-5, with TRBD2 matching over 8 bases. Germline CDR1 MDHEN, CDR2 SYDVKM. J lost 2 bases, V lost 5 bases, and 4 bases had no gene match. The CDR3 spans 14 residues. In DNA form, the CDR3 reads TGTGCCAGCAGTCCCGGGGGGGTACAAGAGACCCAGTACTTC. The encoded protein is CASSPGGVQETQYF.

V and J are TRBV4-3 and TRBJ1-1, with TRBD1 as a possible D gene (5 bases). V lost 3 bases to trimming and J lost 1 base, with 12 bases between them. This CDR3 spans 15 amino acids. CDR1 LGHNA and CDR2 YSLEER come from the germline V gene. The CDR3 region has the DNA TGCGCCAGCAGCCAGGATCAGGGTTGGAACACTGAAGCTTTCTTT. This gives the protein CASSQDQGWNTEAFF.

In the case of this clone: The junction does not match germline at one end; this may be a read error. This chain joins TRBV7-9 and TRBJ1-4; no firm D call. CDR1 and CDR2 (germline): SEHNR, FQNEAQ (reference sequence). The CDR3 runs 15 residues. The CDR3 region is CSSSLDGATNEKLFF. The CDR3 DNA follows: TGTTCCAGCAGCTTAGATGGAGCAACTAATGAAAAACTGTTTTTT.

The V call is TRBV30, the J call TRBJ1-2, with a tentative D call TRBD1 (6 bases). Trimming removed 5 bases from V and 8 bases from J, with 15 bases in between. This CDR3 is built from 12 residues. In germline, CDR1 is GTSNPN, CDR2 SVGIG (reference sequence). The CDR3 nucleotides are TGTGCCTGGCCGGCGGGGGCGGGGGGCTACACCTTC. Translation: CAWPAGAGGYTF.

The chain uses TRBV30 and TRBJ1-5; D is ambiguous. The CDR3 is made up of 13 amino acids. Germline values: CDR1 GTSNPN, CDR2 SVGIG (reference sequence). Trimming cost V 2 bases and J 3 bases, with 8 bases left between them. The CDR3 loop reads CAWSPGINQPQHF. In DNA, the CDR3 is TGTGCCTGGAGTCCAGGTATCAATCAGCCCCAGCATTTT.

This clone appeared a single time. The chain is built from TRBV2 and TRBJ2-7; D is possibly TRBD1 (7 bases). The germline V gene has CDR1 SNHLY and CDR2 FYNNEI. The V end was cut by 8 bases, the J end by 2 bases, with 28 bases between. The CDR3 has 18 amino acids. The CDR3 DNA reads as TGTGCCAGCTCCGCTCCCCGGGGGACAGAAAAAGATCCCTACGAGCAGTACTTC. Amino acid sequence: CASSAPRGTEKDPYEQYF.

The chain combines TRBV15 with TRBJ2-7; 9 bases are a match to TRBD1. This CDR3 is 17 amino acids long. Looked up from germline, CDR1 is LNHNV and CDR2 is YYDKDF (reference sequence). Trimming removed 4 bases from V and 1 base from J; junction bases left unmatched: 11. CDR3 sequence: CATSKAPGQGLSYEQYF. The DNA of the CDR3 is TGTGCCACCAGCAAAGCACCGGGACAGGGACTTTCCTACGAGCAGTACTTC.

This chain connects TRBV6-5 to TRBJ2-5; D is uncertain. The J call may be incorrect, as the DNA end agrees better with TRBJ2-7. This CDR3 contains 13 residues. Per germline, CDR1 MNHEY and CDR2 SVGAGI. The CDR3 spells CASSVSDPYEQYF. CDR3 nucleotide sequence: TGTGCCAGCAGTGTGAGTGATCCCTACGAGCAGTACTTC.

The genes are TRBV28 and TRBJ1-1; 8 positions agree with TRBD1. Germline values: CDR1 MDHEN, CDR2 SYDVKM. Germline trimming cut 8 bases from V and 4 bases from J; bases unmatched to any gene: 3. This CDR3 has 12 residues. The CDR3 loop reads CASGDRGTEAFF. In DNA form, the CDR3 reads TGTGCCAGCGGCGACAGGGGCACTGAAGCTTTCTTT.

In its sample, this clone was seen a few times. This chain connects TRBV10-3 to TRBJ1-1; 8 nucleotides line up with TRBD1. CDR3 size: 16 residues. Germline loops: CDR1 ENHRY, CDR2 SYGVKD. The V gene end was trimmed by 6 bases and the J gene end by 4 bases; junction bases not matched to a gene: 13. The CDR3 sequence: CAISQGAQGYATEAFF. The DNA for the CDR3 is TGTGCCATCAGCCAGGGGGCGCAGGGTTATGCCACTGAAGCTTTCTTT.

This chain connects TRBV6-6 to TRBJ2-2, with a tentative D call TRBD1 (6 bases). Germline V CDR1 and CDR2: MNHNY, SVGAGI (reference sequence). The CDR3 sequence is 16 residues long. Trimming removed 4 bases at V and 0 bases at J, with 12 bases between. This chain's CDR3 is CASSLRQVSNTGELFF. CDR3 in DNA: TGTGCCAGCAGTTTACGACAGGTTTCGAACACCGGGGAGCTGTTTTTT.

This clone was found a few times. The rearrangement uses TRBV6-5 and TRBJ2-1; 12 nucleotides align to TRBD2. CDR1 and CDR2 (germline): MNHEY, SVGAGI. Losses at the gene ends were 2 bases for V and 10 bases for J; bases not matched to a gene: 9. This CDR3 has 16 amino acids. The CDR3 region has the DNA TGTGCCAGCAGTTACCCGACTAGCGGGAGATCGGTGGAGCAGTTCTTC. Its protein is CASSYPTSGRSVEQFF.

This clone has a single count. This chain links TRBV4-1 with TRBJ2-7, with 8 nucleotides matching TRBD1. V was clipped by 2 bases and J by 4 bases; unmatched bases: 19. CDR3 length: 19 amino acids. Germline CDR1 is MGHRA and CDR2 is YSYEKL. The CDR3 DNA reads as TGCGCCAGCAGCCAAATTCCCTCAATCGCCGGGACAGGAGGGTACGAGCAGTACTTC. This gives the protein CASSQIPSIAGTGGYEQYF.